These 31 T cell receptor beta chains were all obtained from the same sample, sequenced in a study of shared clonotypes between healthy human individuals. The assay was immunoSEQ multiplex PCR, and TCRdb's table has in-frame clones only and misses some. This table has a few hundred thousand clones, about 95% appearing once. Terminally differentiated effector memory CD45RA+ cells were left out of the naive CD8 fraction, which was CD45RO-negative and positively selected for CCR7. Input material: naive CD8+ T cells sorted from blood. The receptors were sampled from a woman in her 30s in good health.

This chain uses TRBV5-6 with TRBJ2-2, with D unclear. Trimming shortened V by 0 bases and J by 6 bases, and 15 bases separated the two germline ends. The CDR3 covers 16 residues. CDR1 and CDR2 from the germline V gene are SGHDT and YYEEEE. The CDR3 bases are TGTGCCAGCAGCTTGGTTTCGGAAAGCTCTCCCGGGGAGCTGTTTTTT. Translating it yields CASSLVSESSPGELFF.

The chain uses TRBV7-9 and TRBJ2-1, with a tentative D call TRBD1 (5 bases). V was clipped by 5 bases and J by 6 bases, with 11 bases between them. Per the germline V gene, CDR1 is SEHNR and CDR2 is FQNEAQ (reference sequence). CDR3 length: 13 amino acids. The DNA of the CDR3 is TGTGCCAGCAGCCCGCCCACAGGCAATGAGCAGTTCTTC. Protein product: CASSPPTGNEQFF.

The rearrangement uses TRBV4-1 and TRBJ2-5; 10 bases line up with TRBD1. TRBJ2-7 matches the DNA end more closely, so the J call is doubtful. CDR3 length: 15 amino acids. Germline V CDR1 and CDR2: MGHRA, YSYEKL. CDR3 nucleotides: TGCGCCAGCAGCCAAGGGACAGGGGGGGCCTACGAGCAGTACTTC. Translation: CASSQGTGGAYEQYF.

This clone was seen once. V is TRBV28 and J is TRBJ2-3; TRBD1 might be the D (6 bases). This CDR3 contains 13 residues. Germline-derived CDR1 and CDR2 are MDHEN and SYDVKM. The V gene lost 2 bases and the J gene lost 5 bases, with 8 bases spanning the gap. The CDR3 sequence is CASSLEGVDTQYF. CDR3 bases: TGTGCCAGCAGTTTAGAGGGGGTAGATACGCAGTATTTT.

This clone was recorded once. This rearrangement joins TRBV5-1 to TRBJ1-2; 7 bases agree with TRBD1. The ends lost 0 bases at V and 6 bases at J; junction bases unmatched: 5. This CDR3 comprises 14 residues. CDR1 and CDR2 from the germline V gene are SGHRS and YFSETQ. For the CDR3, the DNA is TGCGCCAGCAGCTTGGAAACAGGGGTTCATGGCTACACCTTC. Its protein is CASSLETGVHGYTF.

The rearrangement links TRBV13 to TRBJ2-1; D not resolved. Germline V gene data show CDR1 as PRHDT and CDR2 as FYEKMQ (reference sequence). CDR3 size: 12 residues. V was cut by 4 bases and J by 9 bases, with 10 bases left in between. CDR3 DNA sequence: TGTGCCAGCAGCTCATCAGGCCGTGAGCAGTTCTTC. It encodes CASSSSGREQFF.

V usage is TRBV7-9 and J usage is TRBJ2-1; no clear D. The CDR3 length is 16 residues. The V and J ends lost 3 bases and 8 bases respectively, with 20 bases between them. Germline CDR1 is SEHNR and CDR2 is FQNEAQ (reference sequence). The CDR3 bases are TGTGCCAGCAGCTTTAGTTGGGGTAAGGGAAGCGATGAGCAGTTCTTC. Translation: CASSFSWGKGSDEQFF. Variable domain in full (rest from reference TRBV7-9 and TRBJ2-1): DTGVSQNPRHKITKRGQNVTFRCDPISEHNRLYWYRQTLGQGPEFLTYFQNEAQLEKSRLLSDRFSAERPKGSFSTLEIQRTEQGDSAMYLCASSFSWGKGSDEQFFGPGTRLTVL.

The chain carries TRBV7-6 and TRBJ2-2; 8 bases align to TRBD1. With V trimmed by 6 bases and J by 5 bases, 11 bases remained unmatched. The germline V gene has CDR1 SGHVS and CDR2 FNYEAQ. The CDR3 extends over 16 amino acids. CDR3 amino acids: CASRLGETGATGELFF. In nucleotides, the CDR3 is TGTGCCAGCAGATTGGGAGAGACAGGGGCGACCGGGGAGCTGTTTTTT.

The genes are TRBV5-1 and TRBJ2-7; 7 bases agree with TRBD2. This CDR3 is 16 amino acids long. Germline trimming cut 6 bases from V and 2 bases from J; bases unmatched to any gene: 14. CDR1 and CDR2 from the germline V gene are SGHRS and YFSETQ. This CDR3 reads CASTGDPGRKAYEQYF. CDR3 DNA: TGCGCCAGCACGGGAGATCCCGGGAGGAAAGCCTACGAGCAGTACTTC.

The chain couples TRBV6-4 to TRBJ2-1, with 8 bases aligning to TRBD2. V dropped 2 bases and J dropped 6; count of bases not matched to a gene: 6. The CDR3 totals 15 residues. Per germline, CDR1 MRHNA and CDR2 SNTAGT. As DNA, the CDR3 is TGTGCCAGCAGTGACCCCCCGGGGGGGCTCAATGAGCAGTTCTTC. As protein: CASSDPPGGLNEQFF.

The CDR3 nucleotides read TGTGCCAGCAGTCTTGGACAGGGGGCGCATGGCTACACCTTC. This codes for CASSLGQGAHGYTF. J is TRBJ1-2 and V is TRBV27, with 11 nucleotides matching TRBD1. The CDR3 length is 14 residues. Per the germline V gene, CDR1 is MNHEY and CDR2 is SMNVEV (reference sequence). The trim removed 5 bases at V and 6 bases at J, leaving 5 bases unmatched.

This chain uses TRBV2 with TRBJ2-7; the D is unclear. The CDR3 is made up of 14 amino acids. Germline values: CDR1 SNHLY, CDR2 FYNNEI. Trimming stripped 2 bases from V and 3 bases from J, with 11 bases between. DNA of the CDR3: TGTGCCAGCAGTGAATTTCGGAACGGCTACGAGCAGTACTTC. Its protein product is CASSEFRNGYEQYF.

V is TRBV19 and J is TRBJ2-6, with no clear D. The germline gives CDR1 LNHDA, CDR2 SQIVND (reference sequence). The V end lost 8 bases, the J end lost 4 bases, and 6 bases lay between the germline ends. This CDR3 spans 12 amino acids. CDR3 protein: CASEDGANVLTF. In nucleotides, the CDR3 is TGTGCCAGTGAGGACGGGGCCAACGTCCTGACTTTC.

The chain carries TRBV19 and TRBJ2-7; D may correspond to TRBD1 or TRBD2 (5 bases each). Deletions cut 3 bases from V and 7 bases from J, with 7 bases between. Germline values: CDR1 LNHDA, CDR2 SQIVND (reference sequence). This CDR3 is 11 amino acids long. This CDR3 is CASSMGEEQYF. CDR3 DNA sequence: TGTGCCAGTAGTATGGGGGAGGAGCAGTACTTC.

This rearrangement joins TRBV25-1 to TRBJ2-7; TRBD2 is a possible D gene (5 bases). The CDR3 loop spans 16 amino acids. Germline V gene data show CDR1 as MGHDK and CDR2 as SYGVNS. V was pared by 5 bases and J by 2 bases, with 19 bases between. CDR3 nucleotides: TGTGCCAGCAGTCTCGGAGGCCCTCTTAGTCCCTACGAGCAGTACTTC. It is translated as CASSLGGPLSPYEQYF.

The chain recombines TRBV10-2 with TRBJ2-7; 7 bases are shared with TRBD2. The J segment lost 0 bases and the V segment lost 3 bases, leaving 2 bases of the junction unmatched. The CDR3 contains 14 residues. CDR1 is WSHSY and CDR2 is SAAADI in the germline V gene. The CDR3 DNA follows: TGCGCCAGCAGTGATAGGGACTACTCCTACGAGCAGTACTTC. It translates to CASSDRDYSYEQYF.

A word on this clone: This same CDR3 is encoded by further DNA sequences in the sample. The chain combines TRBV19 with TRBJ2-7, with 10 nucleotides matching TRBD2. Per the germline V gene, CDR1 is LNHDA and CDR2 is SQIVND (reference sequence). The length of the CDR3 is 14 residues. V shed 5 bases and J 4 bases; nucleotides not matched to a gene: 5. For the CDR3, the DNA is TGTGCCAGTAGTCCAGCGGGAGGGCCATACGAGCAGTACTTC. Its protein is CASSPAGGPYEQYF.

The rearrangement uses TRBV7-9 and TRBJ2-2; D not resolved. Germline loops: CDR1 SEHNR, CDR2 FQNEAQ (reference sequence). CDR3 size: 14 residues. With 3 bases removed from V and 6 bases from J, the gap between germline ends came to 11 bases. CDR3: CASSFLFRAGELFF. DNA of the CDR3: TGTGCCAGCAGCTTCTTGTTCAGAGCCGGGGAGCTGTTTTTT.

J is TRBJ2-7 and V is TRBV15; a possible D gene is TRBD1 (6 bases). Germline V CDR1 and CDR2: LNHNV, YYDKDF (reference sequence). The V end was cut by 5 bases, the J end by 2 bases, with 10 bases between. This CDR3 has 13 amino acids. The CDR3 DNA reads as TGTGCCACCAGCCAGGGGCATACCTACGAGCAGTACTTC. Its translation: CATSQGHTYEQYF.

The CDR3 region is CASTSGGYEQYF. CDR3 in DNA: TGTGCCAGCACCTCGGGTGGATACGAGCAGTACTTC. The V gene is TRBV28, the J gene TRBJ2-7; no clear D. The V end lost 7 bases, the J end lost 4 bases, and 11 bases lay between the germline ends. CDR1 MDHEN and CDR2 SYDVKM come from the germline V gene. The CDR3 covers 12 residues.

The V and J genes are TRBV5-5 and TRBJ2-7; D gene uncertain. V was pared by 0 bases and J by 3 bases, with 4 bases between. In germline, CDR1 is SGHKS, CDR2 YYEKEE (reference sequence). This CDR3 has 12 residues. The CDR3, as DNA: TGTGCCAGCAGCTTGGTCGGCTACGAGCAGTACTTC. Translated: CASSLVGYEQYF. The complete variable domain, with remaining parts taken from reference TRBV5-5 and TRBJ2-7, reads DAGVTQSPTHLIKTRGQQVTLRCSPISGHKSVSWYQQVLGQGPQFIFQYYEKEERGRGNFPDRFSARQFPNYSSELNVNALLLGDSALYLCASSLVGYEQYFGPGTRLTVT.

The chain recombines TRBV7-9 with TRBJ2-7, with TRBD2 matching 8 bases. The V and J ends lost 5 bases and 9 bases, in that order; junction bases with no gene match: 9. The CDR3 sequence is 13 residues long. Germline V CDR1 and CDR2: SEHNR, FQNEAQ (reference sequence). CDR3 protein: CASSTSGGHAQYF. Here the CDR3 DNA reads TGTGCCAGCAGCACCTCGGGGGGGCACGCGCAGTACTTC.

The chain is built from TRBV19 and TRBJ2-1; 13 bases are a match to TRBD2. The germline V gene encodes CDR1 LNHDA and CDR2 SQIVND (reference sequence). This CDR3 spans 18 amino acids. J lost 0 bases, V lost 1 base, and 3 bases had no gene match. The DNA for the CDR3 is TGTGCCAGTAGTATAGTTGGGACTAGCGGGACCTCCTACAATGAGCAGTTCTTC. Amino acid sequence: CASSIVGTSGTSYNEQFF.

This chain uses TRBV7-8 with TRBJ2-7; perhaps TRBD2 as D (6 bases). The CDR3 length is 13 residues. V was clipped by 2 bases and J by 4 bases, with 9 bases between them. CDR1 is SGHVS, CDR2 FQNEAQ, per germline. This chain's CDR3 is CASSLQGGYEQYF. The CDR3 region has the DNA TGTGCCAGCAGCTTACAGGGAGGATACGAGCAGTACTTC.

The chain joins TRBV28 to TRBJ1-4; D might be TRBD1 (5 bases). CDR1 and CDR2 (germline): MDHEN, SYDVKM. The CDR3 runs 14 residues. V was cut by 7 bases and J by 5 bases, with 14 bases left in between. The CDR3 is CASTIGGANEKLFF. The CDR3 coding sequence is TGTGCCAGCACTATAGGAGGGGCGAATGAAAAACTGTTTTTT.

V usage is TRBV29-1 and J usage is TRBJ2-1; D remains unclear. This CDR3 region has 14 residues. CDR1 is SQVTM and CDR2 is ANQGSEA in the germline V gene. Trimming removed 5 bases from V and 0 bases from J, with 11 bases in between. CDR3 in amino acids: CSVQATSSYNEQFF. Written as DNA, the CDR3 is TGCAGCGTTCAGGCCACGAGCTCCTACAATGAGCAGTTCTTC.

The chain links TRBV29-1 to TRBJ2-2, with D perhaps TRBD1 or TRBD2 (5 bases each). This CDR3 has 14 amino acids. V gave up 0 bases and J gave up 7 bases, with 12 bases separating them. Per germline, CDR1 SQVTM and CDR2 ANQGSEA. The CDR3 loop reads CSVEDLERGGELFF. In nucleotides, the CDR3 is TGCAGCGTTGAAGATCTTGAGAGGGGCGGGGAGCTGTTTTTT.

The chain recombines TRBV7-8 with TRBJ2-1; TRBD2 aligns across 7 bases. The CDR3 is 16 amino acids. V lost 6 bases and J lost 3; bases outside the gene matches: 11. Germline lookup yields CDR1 SGHVS and CDR2 FQNEAQ. The CDR3 sequence is CASRPVGRESYNEQFF. The DNA of the CDR3 is TGTGCCAGCAGACCCGTGGGGCGGGAGAGCTACAATGAGCAGTTCTTC.

This clone was observed once. This chain joins TRBV10-1 and TRBJ2-2, with TRBD1 matching 10 bases. V shed 6 bases and J 5 bases; nucleotides not matched to a gene: 3. The CDR3 extends over 14 amino acids. CDR1 is WNHNN, CDR2 SYGVQD, per germline (reference sequence). CDR3 region: CASRRTGGTGELFF. Written as DNA, the CDR3 is TGCGCCAGCAGGAGGACAGGGGGGACCGGGGAGCTGTTTTTT.

This chain connects TRBV28 to TRBJ2-7, with D perhaps matching TRBD1 or TRBD2 (7 bases each). V was pared by 5 bases and J by 5 bases, with 19 bases between. The V gene's germline CDR1 is MDHEN and CDR2 SYDVKM. The CDR3 runs 15 residues. The CDR3 protein is CASSPPGEGAHEQYF. The CDR3 DNA follows: TGTGCCAGCAGTCCGCCGGGGGAGGGGGCACACGAGCAGTACTTC.

This clone was counted a single time. CDR3 residues: CASSILSGSTYEQYF. The CDR3 bases are TGTGCCAGTAGTATCCTCAGCGGGAGCACCTACGAGCAGTACTTC. V and J are TRBV19 and TRBJ2-7, with 8 nucleotides matching TRBD2. Germline values: CDR1 LNHDA, CDR2 SQIVND (reference sequence). The CDR3 extends over 15 amino acids. The ends lost 3 bases at V and 2 bases at J; junction bases unmatched: 6.